Below, 28 T cell receptor beta chains from the same sample are listed, as sequenced in a study of PD-L1 blockade in urothelial cancer. Method: immunoSEQ multiplex PCR; TCRdb's copy keeps in-frame clones and lacks some. The table records more than 55,000 clones, about 82% of them present only once. Sequenced here: PBMCs, sampled around atezolizumab (anti-PD-L1) treatment. The receptors derive from a man aged 50 to 60 with urothelial cancer.

The chain uses TRBV19 and TRBJ2-5, with 12 bases aligning to TRBD2. This CDR3 comprises 15 residues. J was trimmed by 4 bases and V by 4 bases; bases with no gene match: 4. CDR1 and CDR2 from the germline V gene are LNHDA and SQIVND (reference sequence). This CDR3 is CASSTEGLAGETQYF. The CDR3 DNA is TGTGCCAGTAGTACCGAGGGACTAGCGGGAGAGACCCAGTACTTC.

This rearrangement joins TRBV2 to TRBJ2-5; the match to TRBD1 covers 11 bases. CDR1 and CDR2 from the germline V gene are SNHLY and FYNNEI. The CDR3 loop spans 12 amino acids. Losses at the gene ends were 9 bases for V and 4 bases for J; bases not matched to a gene: 1. The CDR3 coding sequence is TGTGCCAGTGGGACAGGGGGAGAGACCCAGTACTTC. As protein: CASGTGGETQYF.

This clone was seen just once. This chain links TRBV7-9 with TRBJ2-7, with D tentatively TRBD2 (5 bases). The CDR3 is 14 amino acids. In germline, CDR1 is SEHNR, CDR2 FQNEAQ (reference sequence). The ends were cut back, 1 base at V and 4 bases at J, with 11 bases in the middle. The CDR3 here is CASSLDRGLYEQYF. CDR3 DNA: TGTGCCAGCAGCTTAGACAGAGGGTTATACGAGCAGTACTTC. The full variable domain, rest sourced from reference TRBV7-9 and TRBJ2-7, is DTGVSQNPRHKITKRGQNVTFRCDPISEHNRLYWYRQTLGQGPEFLTYFQNEAQLEKSRLLSDRFSAERPKGSFSTLEIQRTEQGDSAMYLCASSLDRGLYEQYFGPGTRLTVT.

In this sample, this clone turned up once. The chain couples TRBV6-1 to TRBJ1-1; no clear D. Looked up from germline, CDR1 is MNHNS and CDR2 is SASEGT. This CDR3 is 14 amino acids long. The V end lost 5 bases, the J end lost 5 bases, and 15 bases lay between the germline ends. The CDR3 DNA sequence: TGTGCCAGCAGTTCTAACACTTGGAGGACTGAAGCTTTCTTT. As protein: CASSSNTWRTEAFF.

This rearrangement joins TRBV30 to TRBJ1-6, with 8 bases lining up with TRBD1. The germline gives CDR1 GTSNPN, CDR2 SVGIG (reference sequence). The trim removed 1 base at V and 10 bases at J, leaving 9 bases unmatched. There are 15 residues in the CDR3. CDR3 in DNA: TGTGCCTGGAGTGACTCCGGGACAGGTCGCTCACCCCTCCACTTT. Its protein product is CAWSDSGTGRSPLHF.

The chain employs TRBV18 and TRBJ2-7; the D gene is possibly TRBD2 (6 bases). The CDR3 spans 17 residues. Looked up from germline, CDR1 is KGHSH and CDR2 is LQKENI. V lost 6 bases to trimming and J lost 3 bases, with 24 bases between them. CDR3 region: CASSPVGAGRLGYEQYF. As DNA, the CDR3 is TGTGCCAGCTCCCCCGTTGGAGCGGGCCGCTTGGGCTACGAGCAGTACTTC.

The chain employs TRBV5-1 and TRBJ2-7; a possible D gene is TRBD1 (5 bases). Trimming removed 0 bases at V and 4 bases at J, with 14 bases between. This CDR3 is 15 amino acids long. Germline values: CDR1 SGHRS, CDR2 YFSETQ. The CDR3 DNA is TGCGCCAGCAGCTTGGAGACAGAAAAATATTACGAGCAGTACTTC. The encoded protein is CASSLETEKYYEQYF.

The chain has TRBV9 and TRBJ2-3; D uncertain. This CDR3 comprises 13 residues. Germline V lookup: CDR1 SGDLS, CDR2 YYNGEE. V shed 0 bases and J shed 4 bases, with 6 bases lying between them. The CDR3 reads CASSVGVADTQYF. The CDR3 DNA reads as TGTGCCAGCAGCGTAGGTGTAGCAGATACGCAGTATTTT.

V is TRBV11-2 and J is TRBJ2-1; 12 bases are a match to TRBD2. This CDR3 comprises 18 residues. V lost 4 bases to trimming and J lost 5 bases; unmatched junction nucleotides: 12. Germline V gene sequence: CDR1 SGHAT, CDR2 FQNNGV. The CDR3 region has the DNA TGTGCCAGCAGCTCTAGACTAGCGGGAGTTAAGACCCACAATGAGCAGTTCTTC. Translation: CASSSRLAGVKTHNEQFF.

V gene TRBV6-6 combines with J gene TRBJ1-1; D is unclear. CDR1 and CDR2 from the germline V gene are MNHNY and SVGAGI (reference sequence). The CDR3 consists of 15 residues. V was pared by 6 bases and J by 4 bases, with 18 bases between. CDR3 DNA sequence: TGTGCCAGCAGCGGCGGGGTGACGCAAGGCACTGAAGCTTTCTTT. Its translation: CASSGGVTQGTEAFF.

This sequence joins TRBV6-5 and TRBJ2-7, with TRBD2 identical over 11 bases. This CDR3 has 13 residues. The V segment lost 11 bases and the J segment 1 base; nucleotides outside the gene matches: 4. Germline V gene lookup returns CDR1 MNHEY and CDR2 SVGAGI. Here the CDR3 reads CASRTSGSYEQYF. CDR3 nucleotide sequence: TGTGCCTCCAGGACTAGCGGGTCCTACGAGCAGTACTTC.

The chain couples TRBV18 to TRBJ1-1, with 12 bases that match TRBD1. The CDR3 runs to 16 residues. Germline V CDR1 and CDR2: KGHSH, LQKENI. J gave up 5 bases and V 2 bases, and 6 bases lay outside the gene matches. For the CDR3, the DNA is TGTGCCAGCTCACCAAGGGGACAGGGGGCTGGTACTGAAGCTTTCTTT. Protein product: CASSPRGQGAGTEAFF.

The rearrangement uses TRBV30 and TRBJ2-1; the match to TRBD2 covers 7 bases. CDR1 is GTSNPN and CDR2 is SVGIG in the germline V gene (reference sequence). Trimming removed 3 bases from V and 5 bases from J; junction bases left unmatched: 4. The CDR3 loop spans 13 amino acids. The CDR3 reads CAWSASGDNEQFF. The CDR3 nucleotides are TGTGCCTGGAGCGCTAGCGGAGACAATGAGCAGTTCTTC.

This chain connects TRBV5-1 to TRBJ2-7; 11 bases are shared with TRBD1. V dropped 4 bases and J dropped 4; count of bases not matched to a gene: 7. CDR3 length: 15 residues. Per germline, CDR1 SGHRS and CDR2 YFSETQ. CDR3 nucleotides: TGCGCCAGCAGCCTCTGGACAGGGGGCTGGTACGAGCAGTACTTC. Amino acids: CASSLWTGGWYEQYF.

The chain combines TRBV5-1 with TRBJ2-3; perhaps TRBD1 as D (5 bases). The CDR3 has 15 residues. Germline V gene lookup returns CDR1 SGHRS and CDR2 YFSETQ. Trimming pared 4 bases from V and 2 bases from J, leaving 14 bases between. The CDR3 loop reads CASSLQAGSTDTQYF. Here the CDR3 DNA reads TGCGCCAGCAGCCTCCAAGCAGGGTCCACAGATACGCAGTATTTT.

Concerning this clone itself: One end of the junction does not line up with germline, which may come from a read error. The rearrangement joins TRBV2 to TRBJ1-3; 10 bases fit TRBD1. The CDR3 loop spans 15 amino acids. Germline V gene data show CDR1 as SNHLY and CDR2 as FYNNEI. The CDR3 here is CASSGGQGEGSTIYF. CDR3 in DNA: TGTGCCAGCAGTGGAGGACAGGGGGAAGGAAGCACCATATATTTT.

This chain connects TRBV5-1 to TRBJ2-5, with no clear D. Trimming removed 1 base at V and 1 base at J, with 5 bases between. The CDR3 is made up of 13 amino acids. CDR1 and CDR2 from the germline V gene are SGHRS and YFSETQ. For the CDR3, the DNA is TGCGCCAGCAGCTTGTCCAGCCAAGAGACCCAGTACTTC. This sequence encodes CASSLSSQETQYF.

This rearrangement joins TRBV5-4 to TRBJ2-6; TRBD1 matches 7 bases. Germline values: CDR1 SGHNT, CDR2 YYREEE (reference sequence). CDR3 length: 15 residues. The V gene end was trimmed by 3 bases and the J gene end by 1 base; junction bases not matched to a gene: 1. CDR3: CASSSTGSGANVLTF. The CDR3 nucleotides read TGTGCCAGCAGCTCGACAGGGTCTGGGGCCAACGTCCTGACTTTC.

This rearrangement joins TRBV5-1 to TRBJ1-1; no clear D gene. The CDR3 extends over 14 amino acids. The V and J ends lost 3 bases and 2 bases respectively, with 11 bases between them. Per germline, CDR1 SGHRS and CDR2 YFSETQ. CDR3 in amino acids: CASSSGSANTEAFF. CDR3 sequence (DNA): TGCGCCAGCAGCTCCGGCAGCGCTAACACTGAAGCTTTCTTT.

The V and J genes are TRBV7-2 and TRBJ1-1; maybe TRBD1 (6 bases). The germline V gene has CDR1 SGHTA and CDR2 FQGNSA. Deletions cut 5 bases from V and 2 bases from J, with 18 bases between. The CDR3 is 16 amino acids. CDR3 DNA sequence: TGTGCCAGCAGCCCTGGGGCCCGAGGGGGTAACACTGAAGCTTTCTTT. Residues: CASSPGARGGNTEAFF. Full variable domain (remainder filled in from reference TRBV7-2 and TRBJ1-1): GAGVSQSPSNKVTEKGKDVELRCDPISGHTALYWYRQSLGQGLEFLIYFQGNSAPDKSGLPSDRFSAERTGGSVSTLTIQRTQQEDSAVYLCASSPGARGGNTEAFFGQGTRLTVV.

The gene calls are TRBV15 and TRBJ1-2; D gene ambiguous. The germline V and J ends were trimmed by 0 bases and 1 base, with 12 bases remaining between them. The CDR3 spans 16 residues. Germline assignment: CDR1 LNHNV and CDR2 YYDKDF (reference sequence). The CDR3 reads CATSRDLFVVNYGYTF. The CDR3 nucleotides are TGTGCCACCAGCAGAGATTTGTTTGTAGTTAACTATGGCTACACCTTC.

The V call is TRBV7-6, the J call TRBJ2-7; no firm D call. The length of the CDR3 is 13 residues. Germline loops: CDR1 SGHVS, CDR2 FNYEAQ. Trimming removed 5 bases from V and 0 bases from J, with 8 bases in between. DNA of the CDR3: TGTGCCAGCAGCCCGGAGAGCTCCTACGAGCAGTACTTC. This codes for CASSPESSYEQYF.

The chain employs TRBV19 and TRBJ2-7, with D perhaps TRBD1 (5 bases). V was trimmed by 7 bases and J by 5 bases, leaving 18 bases between them. The CDR3 is made up of 14 amino acids. The V gene's germline CDR1 is LNHDA and CDR2 SQIVND (reference sequence). DNA for the CDR3: TGTGCCAGTAACCAGGGAACCAAACGGAACGAGCAGTACTTC. Translating gives CASNQGTKRNEQYF.

This rearrangement joins TRBV19 to TRBJ2-1; 7 bases agree with TRBD2. The V gene's germline CDR1 is LNHDA and CDR2 SQIVND (reference sequence). V shed 5 bases and J 11 bases; nucleotides not matched to a gene: 3. This CDR3 is built from 11 residues. The CDR3 sequence is CASSEGLKQFF. DNA of the CDR3: TGTGCCAGTAGTGAGGGACTAAAGCAGTTCTTC.

This chain links TRBV9 with TRBJ2-3, with TRBD1 matching over 8 bases. The germline gives CDR1 SGDLS, CDR2 YYNGEE. J was trimmed by 1 base and V by 2 bases; bases with no gene match: 9. The CDR3 extends over 17 amino acids. CDR3 sequence reads: CASSVRGQGQGTDTQYF. The CDR3 DNA reads TGTGCCAGCAGCGTCAGAGGTCAGGGACAGGGCACAGATACGCAGTATTTT. The full variable domain, rest sourced from reference TRBV9 and TRBJ2-3, is DSGVTQTPKHLITATGQRVTLRCSPRSGDLSVYWYQQSLDQGLQFLIQYYNGEERAKGNILERFSAQQFPDLHSELNLSSLELGDSALYFCASSVRGQGQGTDTQYFGPGTRLTVL.

The chain joins TRBV19 to TRBJ2-5; no firm D call. Trimming left V 4 bases short and J 1 base short, with 4 bases between. Germline V lookup: CDR1 LNHDA, CDR2 SQIVND (reference sequence). CDR3 length: 12 amino acids. CDR3 nucleotide sequence: TGTGCCAGTAGTAGGCCCCAAGAGACCCAGTACTTC. This translates into CASSRPQETQYF. Supplemented by reference TRBV19 and TRBJ2-5, the full variable domain reads DGGITQSPKYLFRKEGQNVTLSCEQNLNHDAMYWYRQDPGQGLRLIYYSQIVNDFQKGDIAEGYSVSREKKESFPLTVTSAQKNPTAFYLCASSRPQETQYFGPGTRLLVL.

This clone has more than one count but fewer than ten. This sequence joins TRBV4-1 and TRBJ1-6, with a weak D call TRBD1 (6 bases). Germline CDR1 MGHRA, CDR2 YSYEKL. This CDR3 comprises 15 residues. Trimming removed 3 bases at V and 6 bases at J, with 12 bases between. CDR3 DNA sequence: TGCGCCAGCAGCCAGATGGACAGCTTTAATTCACCCCTCCACTTT. Amino acid sequence: CASSQMDSFNSPLHF.

This rearrangement joins TRBV28 to TRBJ2-7; 8 bases fit TRBD2. Germline V CDR1 and CDR2: MDHEN, SYDVKM. This CDR3 region has 12 residues. The CDR3 spells CVHSGSSYEQYF. As DNA, the CDR3 is TGTGTTCACAGCGGGAGTTCCTACGAGCAGTACTTC.